This TCR beta chain was documented in a study of blood T cell repertoires in COVID-19. Across the whole study: In each case, the material was cDNA or gDNA derived from T cells, B-cell-depleted T cells, or PBMCs.

Germline loops: CDR1 SGHRS, CDR2 YFSETQ. The CDR3 contains 17 residues. J gave up 0 bases and V 0 bases, and 5 bases lay outside the gene matches. Here immunoSEQ multiplex PCR was the method, and the copy in TCRdb shows in-frame clones only, minus some. In the table there are 140,000 to 150,000 clones, 80% to 85% of which are singletons. The sequenced sample consisted of peripheral blood. The source is a human donor in a cohort sampled during active COVID-19. The genes are TRBV5-1 and TRBJ2-5; 10 nucleotides align to TRBD2. The CDR3 region has the DNA TGCGCCAGCAGCTTGGCCGGGACTAGCGTAAACCAAGAGACCCAGTACTTC. It translates to CASSLAGTSVNQETQYF.